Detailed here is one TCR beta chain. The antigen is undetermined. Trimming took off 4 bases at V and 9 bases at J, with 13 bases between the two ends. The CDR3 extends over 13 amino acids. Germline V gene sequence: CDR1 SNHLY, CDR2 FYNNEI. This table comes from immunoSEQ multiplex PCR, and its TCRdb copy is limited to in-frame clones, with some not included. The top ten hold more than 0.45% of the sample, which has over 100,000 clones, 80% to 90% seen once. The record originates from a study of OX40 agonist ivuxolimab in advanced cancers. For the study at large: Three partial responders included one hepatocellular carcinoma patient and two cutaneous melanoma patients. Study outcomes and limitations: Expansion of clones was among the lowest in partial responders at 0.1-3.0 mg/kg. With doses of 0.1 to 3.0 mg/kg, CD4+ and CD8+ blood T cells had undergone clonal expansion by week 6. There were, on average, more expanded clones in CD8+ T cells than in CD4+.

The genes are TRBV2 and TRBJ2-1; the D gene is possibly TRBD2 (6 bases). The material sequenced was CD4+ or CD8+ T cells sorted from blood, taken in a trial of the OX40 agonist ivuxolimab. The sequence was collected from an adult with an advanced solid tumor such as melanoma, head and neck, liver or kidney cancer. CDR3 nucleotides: TGTGCCAGCAGTGGGATCACTAGCAGTGAGCAGTTCTTC. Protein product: CASSGITSSEQFF.